The subject of this entry is one TCR beta chain. What this receptor recognizes is not known. No much larger clone is present one base from it, and per-base qualities are unavailable. A single peripheral blood draw of about 120 mL on average was collected from each donor into heparinised tubes. Naive, central memory, regulatory and stem cell-like memory CD4+ T cells were sorted on a BD FACSAria II using a panel including CD45RO, CCR7, CD25, CD127, CD95 and CD27. All sorted populations exceeded 95% purity. PBMCs were isolated right away by Lymphoprep density gradient centrifugation and were stained directly, without culture. So that batch effects would be minimized, each experiment stained and sorted samples in pairs, pairing one healthy donor with one patient. From cysteine to phenylalanine, the CDR3 is 13 amino acids long. The CDR3 DNA has 39 bases and is translated from base 1. As encoded in the germline V gene, CDR1 is SNHLY while CDR2 is FYNNEI. Relative to germline, V is missing 6 bases and J is missing 4 bases, with 5 bases of the junction outside any gene match.

This specimen belongs to a study of beta chain features in type 1 diabetes (dated by TCRdb to the late 2010s). With respect to the entire study: Mean age, gender distribution, total cell number and subset yield did not differ between patients and healthy donors. A total of about 110,000,000 sorted cells were examined across all samples, and a strong correlation was observed between cell number per subset and RNA yield. In the study, TCRB repertoires of sorted circulating CD4+ T cell subsets from recently diagnosed type 1 diabetes patients were compared with those of matched healthy donors. Naive and central memory subsets were obtained from all 30 or so donors, but regulatory and stem cell-like memory subsets were isolated from only 8 patients and roughly eight healthy donors.

All of the isolated RNA was reverse transcribed with the High Capacity cDNA Reverse Transcription Kit, so expressed TCRB transcripts were sequenced. Deep immunoSEQ sequencing was performed on naive, central memory and regulatory T cell samples, with an average of about 4 million total reads per sample. Sorted cells were lysed in RLT buffer, and RNA was extracted using DNase-treated RNeasy Micro or Mini kits according to cell number. To prevent cross-contamination, every cell subset was processed on its own, while patient and healthy donor samples were processed together. The immunoSEQ multiplex PCR was used to amplify TCRB sequences from cDNA, yielding 87-bp fragments that span the CDR3 region. The amplicons were sequenced using the Illumina HiSeq platform. In the authors' own workflow: Synthetic template baselines were used to correct PCR bias computationally, reads within Hamming distance 2 were collapsed, and singletons that could not be merged were discarded. Reads were aligned against IMGT to assign V, D and J genes, CDR3 length and insertions or deletions at six rearrangement sites. Clonotype counts were normalized to sorted cell number within each subset before computing true diversity and Gini coefficients with the tcR R package. Repertoire sharing was quantified using the overlap coefficient calculated on TCRB nucleotide sequences. Not all clones reach the TCRdb copy of this immuneACCESS table, which keeps in-frame sequences only. Checked studies attribute under half of the gap to unresolved V genes and leave the rest unexplained. The D gene and trimming were derived from the DNA, and the V and J assignments and clone size from that table. Within this sample are around 20,000 clones, with under 75% of them counted one time only. The ten biggest clones cover around 4.4% of the sample.

Overall study outcomes, separate from this receptor: Type 1 diabetes patients showed a moderate but significant shortening of TCRB CDR3 length in all four CD4+ subsets. Because the HLA sub-analyses included only small numbers of individuals, any influence of HLA type on TCRB rearrangement was left unresolved. Sequencing cDNA rather than genomic DNA could over-represent highly expressing activated cells, although activation and CD3 levels did not differ between groups. Fewer insertions and more nucleotide deletions at VDJ recombination sites were observed in patients with type 1 diabetes, implying thymic rearrangement abnormalities. Shorter templates might have been favored by PCR, but patient and control samples were amplified and corrected together, so both groups would have been affected equally by any skew. Naive, central memory and regulatory TCRB repertoires appeared more similar among patients than among healthy donors.

In this chain, TRBV2 is recombined with TRBJ1-2, with 7 junctional bases fitting TRBD1. The material sequenced was Tregs from blood. In light of the paper, this sample's cell subset or site label describes: regulatory CD4+ T cells. This clonotype originated in a man between 18 and 29 years old with type 1 diabetes. The encoded CDR3 is CASRKGQTYGYTF. The bases are TGTGCCAGCAGAAAGGGACAGACCTATGGCTACACCTTC.